This note documents a single TCR beta chain sequence. Its antigen target is currently unknown. It has no much larger one-base neighbor in the sample; base qualities were not kept. The data derive from a study of T-cell reconstitution after alpha-beta-depleted transplantation in children (dated by TCRdb to 2016 to 2018). A note on the overall study: Using TCR repertoire profiling, the study followed T-cell immune reconstitution in a quantitative way in children after TCRalphabeta/CD19-depleted allogeneic hematopoietic cell transplantation.

At the junction V is shortened by 3 bases and J by 1 base, with 16 bases in between. CDR1 and CDR2 (DFQATT, SNEGSKA) derive from the germline V gene (reference sequence). Inclusive of the bounding cysteine and phenylalanine, the CDR3 is 15 residues long. The sequence is cut down to CDR3 DNA, 45 bases in frame from base 1. Study-level results and caveats: Apparently early alphabetaT-cell count recovery about two months after transplant reportedly relied on only several hundred rapidly expanded clones derived from non-depleted graft cells. The frequencies of hyperexpanded clones fell over the following months, and after one year, T-cell counts and TCRbeta diversity were mostly attributed to newly produced T cells. In some patients, the high TCRbeta diversity seen at day 60 was put down to recipient T cells and intrathymic progenitors that had survived conditioning.

The library was prepared using PCR. Reads for this sample came from an Illumina HiSeq 2500. Molecular barcoding was employed in the preparation of TCR libraries, with unique molecular identifiers being used to normalize TCRbeta repertoire quantification. The raw public reads went through TCRdb reprocessing: fastp at Q25, MiXCR clone calling, in-frame beta chains kept. Each record represents a unique CDR3 protein, reported with the most common genes and DNA among its rows. Present in this sample are about 420,000 distinct CDR3 sequences, 15% to 20% of which were seen just once. Of the sample, roughly 27% is held by the ten largest clones. The treatment or condition label for this specimen denotes: allogeneic hematopoietic cell transplantation with graft depleted of TCRalphabeta T cells and CD19 B cells. Transplant recipients were children who received TCRalphabeta/CD19-depleted allogeneic hematopoietic cell grafts.

The chain is encoded by TRBV20-1 joined to TRBJ2-7; the D gene cannot be resolved beyond TRBD1 or TRBD2, each matching 7 bases. The source is a boy under two years old who had a stem cell transplant for Wiskott-Aldrich syndrome, so the T cells may come from the graft donor. The source was PBMCs, mostly from graft donor cells, collected 360 days after TCRalphabeta/CD19-depleted stem cell transplant. The CDR3 protein sequence reads: CSASGGRQGSYEQYF. At the DNA level, the sequence is TGCAGTGCTAGCGGGGGGCGACAGGGTTCCTACGAGCAGTACTTC.